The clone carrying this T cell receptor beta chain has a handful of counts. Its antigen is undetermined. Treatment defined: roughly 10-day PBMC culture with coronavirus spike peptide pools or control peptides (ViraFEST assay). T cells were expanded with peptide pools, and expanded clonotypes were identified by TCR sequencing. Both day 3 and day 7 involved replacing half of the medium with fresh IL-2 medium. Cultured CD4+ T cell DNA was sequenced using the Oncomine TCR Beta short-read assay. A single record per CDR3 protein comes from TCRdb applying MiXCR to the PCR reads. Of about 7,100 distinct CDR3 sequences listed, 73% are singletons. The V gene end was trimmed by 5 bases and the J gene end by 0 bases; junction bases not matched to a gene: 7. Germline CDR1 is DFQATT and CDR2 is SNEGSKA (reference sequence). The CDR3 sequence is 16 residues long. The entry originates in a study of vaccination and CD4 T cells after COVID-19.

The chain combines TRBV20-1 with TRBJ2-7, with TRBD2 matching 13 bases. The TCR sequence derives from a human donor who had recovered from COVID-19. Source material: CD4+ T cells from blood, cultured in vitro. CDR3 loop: CSAAGTSGARSYEQYF. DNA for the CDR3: TGCAGTGCTGCCGGGACTAGCGGGGCTCGCTCCTACGAGCAGTACTTC.